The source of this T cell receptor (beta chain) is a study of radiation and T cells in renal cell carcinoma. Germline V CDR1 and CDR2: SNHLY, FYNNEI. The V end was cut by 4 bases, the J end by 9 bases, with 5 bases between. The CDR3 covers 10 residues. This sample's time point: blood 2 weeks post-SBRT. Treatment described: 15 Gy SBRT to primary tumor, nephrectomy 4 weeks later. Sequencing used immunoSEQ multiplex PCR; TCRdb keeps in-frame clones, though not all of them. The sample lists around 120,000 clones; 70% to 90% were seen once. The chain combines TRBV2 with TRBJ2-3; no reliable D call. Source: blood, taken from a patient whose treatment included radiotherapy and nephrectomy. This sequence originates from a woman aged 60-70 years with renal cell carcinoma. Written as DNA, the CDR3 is TGTGCCAGCAGTGTCGGGACGCAGTATTTT. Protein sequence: CASSVGTQYF.